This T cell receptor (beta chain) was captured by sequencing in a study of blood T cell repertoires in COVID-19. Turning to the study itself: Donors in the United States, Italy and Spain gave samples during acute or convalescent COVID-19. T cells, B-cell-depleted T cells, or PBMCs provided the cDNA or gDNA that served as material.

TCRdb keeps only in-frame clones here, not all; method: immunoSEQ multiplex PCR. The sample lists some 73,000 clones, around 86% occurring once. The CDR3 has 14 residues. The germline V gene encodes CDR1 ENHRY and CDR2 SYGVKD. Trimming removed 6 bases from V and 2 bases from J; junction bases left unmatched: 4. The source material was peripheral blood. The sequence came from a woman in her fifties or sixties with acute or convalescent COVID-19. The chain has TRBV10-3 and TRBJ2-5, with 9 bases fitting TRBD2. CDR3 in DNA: TGTGCCATCAGGGGTAGCGGGGGTCAAGAGACCCAGTACTTC. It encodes CAIRGSGGQETQYF.